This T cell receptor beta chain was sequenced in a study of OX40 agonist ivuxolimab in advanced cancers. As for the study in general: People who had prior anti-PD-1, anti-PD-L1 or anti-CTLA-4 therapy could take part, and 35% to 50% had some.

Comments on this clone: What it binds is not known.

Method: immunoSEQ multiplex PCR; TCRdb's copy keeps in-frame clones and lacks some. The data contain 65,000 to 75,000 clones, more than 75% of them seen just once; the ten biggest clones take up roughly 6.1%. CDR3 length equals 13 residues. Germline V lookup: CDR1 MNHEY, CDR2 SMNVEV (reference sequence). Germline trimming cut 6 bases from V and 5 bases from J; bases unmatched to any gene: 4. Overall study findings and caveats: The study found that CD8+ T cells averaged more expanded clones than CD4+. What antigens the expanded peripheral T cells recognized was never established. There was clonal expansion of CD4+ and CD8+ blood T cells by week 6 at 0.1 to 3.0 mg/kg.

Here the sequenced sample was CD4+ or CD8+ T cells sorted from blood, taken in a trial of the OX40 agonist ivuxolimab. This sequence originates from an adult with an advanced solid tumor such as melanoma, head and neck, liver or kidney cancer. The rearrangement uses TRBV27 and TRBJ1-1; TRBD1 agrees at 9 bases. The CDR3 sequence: CASRGQGRTEAFF. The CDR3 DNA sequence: TGTGCCAGCAGGGGACAGGGAAGGACTGAAGCTTTCTTT.